One sample yielded the 27 T cell receptor beta chains listed below, sequenced in a study of T cell changes during pregnancy in multiple sclerosis. The table came from immunoSEQ multiplex PCR; TCRdb's copy has only in-frame clones and leaves some out. This sample has some 100,000 clones, with more than 90% found just once. The sample here was peripheral blood, taken in the second trimester of pregnancy. These receptors originate from a female donor with multiple sclerosis, enrolled in a pregnancy study.

V gene TRBV19 combines with J gene TRBJ1-5; 8 positions match TRBD1. The junction had 0 bases not matched to a gene; V was cut back by 6 bases and J by 8 bases. Germline CDR1 LNHDA, CDR2 SQIVND (reference sequence). The CDR3 is 11 amino acids. The CDR3 nucleotides are TGTGCCAGTAGACAGGGGGAGCCCCAGCATTTT. It is translated as CASRQGEPQHF.

The rearrangement joins TRBV28 to TRBJ2-2; 8 bases fit TRBD1. This CDR3 comprises 15 residues. V shed 2 bases, J shed 13 bases, and the junction held 12 bases outside the gene matches. Germline CDR1 and CDR2: MDHEN and SYDVKM. The DNA for the CDR3 is TGTGCCAGCAGTTTAGTACAGGGGGGAAGAGTTGGGCTGTTTTTT. Its translation: CASSLVQGGRVGLFF. The full variable domain, in which reference TRBV28 and TRBJ2-2 provide the parts outside the CDR3, is DVKVTQSSRYLVKRTGEKVFLECVQDMDHENMFWYRQDPGLGLRLIYFSYDVKMKEKGDIPEGYSVSREKKERFSLILESASTNQTSMYLCASSLVQGGRVGLFFGEGSRLTVL.

The CDR3 DNA reads as TGTGCCAGCAGTGCCTCCCGACTAGCGGGAAAGTTTGATACGCAGTATTTT. The encoded protein is CASSASRLAGKFDTQYF. This chain joins TRBV25-1 and TRBJ2-3; the match to TRBD2 covers 11 bases. The CDR3 is made up of 17 amino acids. J lost 6 bases, V lost 4 bases, and 12 bases had no gene match. Germline CDR1 reads MGHDK; CDR2 reads SYGVNS. The whole variable domain, filled in from reference TRBV25-1 and TRBJ2-3, reads EADIYQTPRYLVIGTGKKITLECSQTMGHDKMYWYQQDPGMELHLIHYSYGVNSTEKGDLSSESTVSRIRTEHFPLTLESARPSHTSQYLCASSASRLAGKFDTQYFGPGTRLTVL.

The V gene is TRBV5-4, the J gene TRBJ1-4, with 7 bases aligning to TRBD1. V trimming: 7 bases; J trimming: 8 bases; junction bases outside the gene matches: 8. The CDR3 runs to 13 residues. Germline loops: CDR1 SGHNT, CDR2 YYREEE (reference sequence). CDR3 in amino acids: CASRTGVREKLFF. The CDR3 DNA reads TGTGCCAGCCGTACAGGGGTAAGGGAAAAACTGTTTTTT.

The chain joins TRBV7-9 to TRBJ2-3, with 7 bases aligning to TRBD2. The CDR3 is 16 amino acids. Germline assignment: CDR1 SEHNR and CDR2 FQNEAQ (reference sequence). V was pared by 2 bases and J by 1 base, with 6 bases of the junction left unmatched. The CDR3 loop reads CASSLQASGGTDTQYF. Here the CDR3 DNA reads TGTGCCAGCAGCTTACAGGCCAGCGGGGGCACAGATACGCAGTATTTT.

The chain links TRBV18 to TRBJ1-1; D perhaps matches TRBD1 (5 bases). Looked up from germline, CDR1 is KGHSH and CDR2 is LQKENI. V was clipped by 3 bases and J by 0 bases, with 8 bases between them. This CDR3 has 14 residues. The CDR3 spells CASSPGGLNTEAFF. Written as DNA, the CDR3 is TGTGCCAGCTCACCGGGGGGGTTGAACACTGAAGCTTTCTTT.

On this clone itself: One end of the junction fails to match germline, which may point to a read error. The V gene is TRBV5-1, the J gene TRBJ1-2, with 8 bases matching TRBD1. This CDR3 contains 16 residues. Germline assignment: CDR1 SGHRS and CDR2 YFSETQ. The DNA for the CDR3 is TGCGCCAGCAGTTTGGGCAGGGGGCCCGCTAACTATGGCTACACCTTC. Encoded protein: CASSLGRGPANYGYTF.

This clone has just one count. The V and J genes are TRBV14 and TRBJ2-2; possible D gene TRBD1, 5 bases. In germline, CDR1 is SGHDN, CDR2 FVKESK. This CDR3 contains 13 residues. The ends were cut back, 10 bases at V and 6 bases at J, with 15 bases in the middle. The CDR3 region has the DNA TGTGCCACCAAAGACAGTCTCCCCGGGGAGCTGTTTTTT. It specifies CATKDSLPGELFF.

The gene calls are TRBV29-1 and TRBJ2-5; 10 nucleotides agree with TRBD1. Germline CDR1 is SQVTM and CDR2 is ANQGSEA. The CDR3 consists of 15 residues. With V trimmed by 6 bases and J by 5 bases, 12 bases remained unmatched. The CDR3, as DNA: TGCAGCGTCGCTCAGGGGACAGGGGACCGGGAGACCCAGTACTTC. Translating it yields CSVAQGTGDRETQYF.

The chain carries TRBV2 and TRBJ1-1; 8 bases line up with TRBD1. This CDR3 is 15 amino acids long. CDR1 and CDR2 (germline): SNHLY, FYNNEI. The V and J ends lost 4 bases and 1 base, in that order; junction bases with no gene match: 5. CDR3 loop: CASSGARGPNTEAFF. The CDR3 DNA is TGTGCCAGCAGTGGGGCCAGGGGGCCGAACACTGAAGCTTTCTTT.

There are a few counts of this clone. The chain joins TRBV19 to TRBJ1-2; perhaps TRBD1 as D (5 bases). V lost 4 bases, J lost 5 bases, and 8 bases lay in between. The length of the CDR3 is 12 residues. CDR1 and CDR2 from the germline V gene are LNHDA and SQIVND (reference sequence). CDR3 residues: CASSTDSYGYTF. The CDR3 nucleotides are TGTGCCAGTAGTACCGACAGTTATGGCTACACCTTC.

The J gene is TRBJ1-1, the V gene TRBV18; D possibly corresponds to TRBD1 (5 bases). Trimming cost V 2 bases and J 1 base, with 8 bases left between them. The CDR3 runs to 14 residues. Germline lookup yields CDR1 KGHSH and CDR2 LQKENI. The CDR3 bases are TGTGCCAGCTCACCAGGGGCCCAGAACACTGAAGCTTTCTTT. Encoded protein: CASSPGAQNTEAFF. The whole variable domain, remainder taken from reference TRBV18 and TRBJ1-1, is NAGVMQNPRHLVRRRGQEARLRCSPMKGHSHVYWYRQLPEEGLKFMVYLQKENIIDESGMPKERFSAEFPKEGPSILRIQQVVRGDSAAYFCASSPGAQNTEAFFGQGTRLTVV.

The genes are TRBV7-2 and TRBJ1-2; TRBD1 matches 7 bases. CDR1 is SGHTA and CDR2 is FQGNSA in the germline V gene. The CDR3 covers 14 residues. V was pared by 1 base and J by 5 bases, with 4 bases of the junction left unmatched. The CDR3 DNA reads as TGTGCCAGCAGCTTAGACAGGGGAAGGTATGGCTACACCTTC. It yields the protein CASSLDRGRYGYTF.

The chain combines TRBV7-9 with TRBJ1-1, with 10 bases fitting TRBD1. Germline CDR1 is SEHNR and CDR2 is FQNEAQ (reference sequence). The junction had 10 bases not matched to a gene; V was cut back by 5 bases and J by 10 bases. The CDR3 is made up of 14 amino acids. The CDR3 here is CASSPPGTGVGAFF. As DNA, the CDR3 is TGTGCCAGCAGCCCCCCTGGGACAGGGGTAGGAGCTTTCTTT.

This clone was picked up a small number of times. This chain uses TRBV9 with TRBJ1-1, with D tentatively TRBD1 (5 bases). This CDR3 has 14 residues. Germline V lookup: CDR1 SGDLS, CDR2 YYNGEE. The V end lost 3 bases, the J end lost 3 bases, and 12 bases lay between the germline ends. Written as DNA, the CDR3 is TGTGCCAGCAGCGCGTCAGACAGATACACTGAAGCTTTCTTT. Translated, it gives CASSASDRYTEAFF.

The V call is TRBV28, the J call TRBJ1-1, with D possibly being TRBD1 (5 bases). CDR1 is MDHEN and CDR2 is SYDVKM in the germline V gene. The CDR3 consists of 16 residues. Trimming pared 4 bases from V and 4 bases from J, leaving 19 bases between. CDR3 DNA: TGTGCCAGCAGTTATACCCCGGGGGGGAGGTCCACTGAAGCTTTCTTT. This gives the protein CASSYTPGGRSTEAFF.

This clone was detected a few times. This chain joins TRBV10-3 and TRBJ1-1; 7 nucleotides agree with TRBD1. The ends lost 7 bases at V and 3 bases at J; junction bases unmatched: 5. This CDR3 is 13 amino acids long. Per the germline V gene, CDR1 is ENHRY and CDR2 is SYGVKD. The CDR3 sequence is CAITLDRDTEAFF. DNA for the CDR3: TGTGCCATCACACTAGACAGGGACACTGAAGCTTTCTTT.

The genes are TRBV25-1 and TRBJ2-7; the D is unclear. Germline V CDR1 and CDR2: MGHDK, SYGVNS. The CDR3 spans 12 residues. V lost 5 bases and J lost 1, with 6 bases in between. CDR3 in amino acids: CASSKTSYEQYF. The CDR3 nucleotides are TGTGCCAGCAGTAAGACTTCCTACGAGCAGTACTTC.

The rearrangement links TRBV6-5 to TRBJ2-2; 9 bases are shared with TRBD1. Trimming cost V 2 bases and J 5 bases; bases outside gene matches: 6. Per germline, CDR1 MNHEY and CDR2 SVGAGI. CDR3 length: 16 residues. In DNA, the CDR3 is TGTGCCAGCAGTTACCCGGGACAGGGAGAAACCGGGGAGCTGTTTTTT. The encoded protein is CASSYPGQGETGELFF.

The rearrangement joins TRBV6-5 to TRBJ2-1, with 15 bases aligning to TRBD2. The CDR3 contains 15 residues. The germline CDR1 and CDR2 sequences are MNHEY and SVGAGI. The junction had 3 bases not matched to a gene; V was cut back by 5 bases and J by 7 bases. The CDR3 DNA is TGTGCCAGCAGTCTCGGGACTAGCGGGAGGAATGAGCAGTTCTTC. As protein: CASSLGTSGRNEQFF.

The chain combines TRBV10-3 with TRBJ1-1; 7 bases are shared with TRBD1. Germline lookup yields CDR1 ENHRY and CDR2 SYGVKD. The CDR3 consists of 16 residues. V was clipped by 4 bases and J by 1 base; unmatched bases: 9. In DNA form, the CDR3 reads TGTGCCATCAGTGTCATTCCAGGGGGAGGGAACACTGAAGCTTTCTTT. This sequence encodes CAISVIPGGGNTEAFF.

V gene TRBV7-9 combines with J gene TRBJ1-6, with TRBD1 identical over 10 bases. CDR1 SEHNR and CDR2 FQNEAQ come from the germline V gene (reference sequence). V lost 3 bases, J lost 5 bases, and 7 bases stayed unmatched. CDR3 size: 17 residues. CDR3 residues: CASSFKSGTGDNSPLHF. The CDR3 DNA is TGTGCCAGCAGCTTTAAATCCGGGACAGGGGATAATTCACCCCTCCACTTT.

V and J are TRBV10-3 and TRBJ2-1, with 7 bases matching TRBD2. The V gene's germline CDR1 is ENHRY and CDR2 SYGVKD. V trimming: 3 bases; J trimming: 6 bases; junction bases outside the gene matches: 11. CDR3 length: 16 residues. The CDR3 DNA reads TGTGCCATCAGTGAAAGCGGGACCCCTTCGGGCAATGAGCAGTTCTTC. The encoded protein is CAISESGTPSGNEQFF.

A few counts support this clone. The rearrangement uses TRBV5-1 and TRBJ2-1; 8 bases match TRBD2. This CDR3 has 14 residues. Unmatched junction bases numbered 7, after V lost 4 bases and J lost 7 bases. Germline loops: CDR1 SGHRS, CDR2 YFSETQ. The CDR3 reads CASSGGTSGNEQFF. The CDR3 DNA sequence: TGCGCCAGCAGCGGGGGGACTAGTGGAAATGAGCAGTTCTTC.

J is TRBJ1-6 and V is TRBV7-2; the match to TRBD1 covers 10 bases. The V segment lost 4 bases and the J segment 6 bases; nucleotides outside the gene matches: 12. Germline assignment: CDR1 SGHTA and CDR2 FQGNSA. The length of the CDR3 is 18 residues. The CDR3 here is CASSWFGPGQGPNSPLHF. The CDR3 DNA reads TGTGCCAGCAGCTGGTTCGGCCCGGGACAGGGGCCTAATTCACCCCTCCACTTT.

The chain combines TRBV2 with TRBJ1-2; 8 bases are shared with TRBD1. CDR1 is SNHLY, CDR2 FYNNEI, per germline. V dropped 5 bases and J dropped 13; count of bases not matched to a gene: 12. The length of the CDR3 is 13 residues. As DNA, the CDR3 is TGTGCCAGCAGTCCTGGACAGGGATTCACCGTCACCTTC. It encodes CASSPGQGFTVTF.

The chain is built from TRBV5-4 and TRBJ2-7, with 7 bases fitting TRBD1. The CDR3 is 15 residues long. CDR1 SGHNT and CDR2 YYREEE come from the germline V gene (reference sequence). Trimming removed 2 bases from V and 3 bases from J; junction bases left unmatched: 8. CDR3 DNA sequence: TGTGCCAGCAGCTTCCGGGACAGAACTGTCTACGAGCAGTACTTC. Translated, it gives CASSFRDRTVYEQYF.